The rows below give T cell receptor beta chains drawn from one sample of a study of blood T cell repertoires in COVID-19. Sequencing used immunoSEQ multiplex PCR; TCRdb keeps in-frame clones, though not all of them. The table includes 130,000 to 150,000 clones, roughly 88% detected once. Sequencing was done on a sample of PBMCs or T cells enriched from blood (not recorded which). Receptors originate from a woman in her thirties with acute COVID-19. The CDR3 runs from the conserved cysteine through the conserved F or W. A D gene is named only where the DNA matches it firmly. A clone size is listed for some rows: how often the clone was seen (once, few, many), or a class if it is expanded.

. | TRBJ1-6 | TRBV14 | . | CASSQVGGIHSPLHF | TGTGCCAGCAGCCAAGTCGGGGGAATACATTCACCCCTCCACTTT
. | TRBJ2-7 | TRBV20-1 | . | CSASGQGGEQYF | TGCAGTGCTAGTGGGCAGGGGGGCGAGCAGTACTTC
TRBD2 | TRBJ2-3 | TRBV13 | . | CASSFLRAGDGDTQYF | TGTGCCAGCAGCTTCTTAAGAGCGGGAGATGGTGATACGCAGTATTTT
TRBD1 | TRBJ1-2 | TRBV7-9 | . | CASSDGTGVQYGYTF | TGTGCCAGCAGCGATGGGACAGGGGTCCAGTATGGCTACACCTTC
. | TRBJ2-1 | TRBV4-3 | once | CASSQEGWEEQFF | TGCGCCAGCAGCCAAGAGGGGTGGGAGGAGCAGTTCTTC
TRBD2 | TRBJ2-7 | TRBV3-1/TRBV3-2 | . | CASSLTGTSWEQYF | TGTGCCAGCAGCCTAACCGGGACTAGCTGGGAGCAGTACTTC
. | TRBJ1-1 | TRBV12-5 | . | CASGLGPEAFF | TGTGCTAGTGGTCTCGGTCCTGAAGCTTTCTTT
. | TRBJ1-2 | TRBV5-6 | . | CASSPAGNYGYTF | TGTGCCAGCAGCCCGGCGGGTAACTATGGCTACACCTTC
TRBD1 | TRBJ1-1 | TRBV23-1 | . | CASSQSGPGKTGGLMNTEAFF | TGCGCCAGCAGTCAATCGGGGCCCGGGAAGACAGGGGGTTTGATGAACACTGAAGCTTTCTTT
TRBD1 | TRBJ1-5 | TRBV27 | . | CASSQQGWGYSNQPQHF | TGTGCCAGCAGTCAACAGGGGTGGGGATATAGCAATCAGCCCCAGCATTTT
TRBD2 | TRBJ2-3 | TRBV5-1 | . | CASSLLAGGDKGTQYF | TGCGCCAGCAGCCTACTAGCGGGAGGGGATAAGGGTACGCAGTATTTT
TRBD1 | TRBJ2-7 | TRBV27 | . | CASTLTGTGYEQYF | TGTGCCAGCACCTTGACAGGGACGGGGTACGAGCAGTACTTC
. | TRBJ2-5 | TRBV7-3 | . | CASSLGGGRETQYF | TGTGCCAGCAGCTTGGGGGGAGGAAGAGAGACCCAGTACTTC
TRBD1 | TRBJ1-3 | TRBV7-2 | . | CASATGGSGNTIYF | TGTGCCAGCGCAACAGGGGGATCTGGAAACACCATATATTTT
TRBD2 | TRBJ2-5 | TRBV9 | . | CASSVGAGVRETQYF | TGTGCCAGCAGCGTAGGAGCGGGAGTACGAGAGACCCAGTACTTC
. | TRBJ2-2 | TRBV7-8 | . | CASSLVGAAGYTGELFF | TGTGCCAGCAGCTTAGTGGGGGCCGCAGGGTACACCGGGGAGCTGTTTTTT
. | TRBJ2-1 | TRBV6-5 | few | CASSYPSKNEQFF | TGTGCCAGCAGTTACCCAAGCAAAAATGAGCAGTTCTTC
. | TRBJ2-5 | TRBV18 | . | CASSPGGQETQYF | TGTGCCAGCTCACCCGGCGGCCAAGAGACCCAGTACTTC
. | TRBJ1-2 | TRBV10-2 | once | CASYGGLGYGYTF | TGCGCCAGCTACGGGGGGCTCGGCTATGGCTACACCTTC
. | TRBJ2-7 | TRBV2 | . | CASRVDGLDSYEQYF | TGTGCCAGCCGCGTAGATGGACTGGATTCCTACGAGCAGTACTTC
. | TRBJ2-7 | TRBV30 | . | CAWSQGTYYYEQYF | TGTGCCTGGAGTCAGGGGACATACTACTACGAGCAGTACTTC
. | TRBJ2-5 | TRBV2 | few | CASLFEPRSSYQETQYF | TGTGCCAGCCTTTTTGAACCACGGTCTTCGTACCAAGAGACCCAGTACTTC
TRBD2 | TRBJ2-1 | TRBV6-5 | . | CASSSLAGNEQFF | TGTGCCAGCAGTTCTCTAGCGGGCAATGAGCAGTTCTTC
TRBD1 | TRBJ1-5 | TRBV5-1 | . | CASSLDPSGQGENQPQHF | TGCGCCAGCAGCTTGGACCCCAGCGGACAGGGGGAAAATCAGCCCCAGCATTTT
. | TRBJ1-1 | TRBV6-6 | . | CAVIRDTEAFF | TGTGCGGTGATTCGGGACACTGAAGCTTTCTTT
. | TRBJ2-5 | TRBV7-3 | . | CASSLKFGNQETQYF | TGTGCCAGCAGCTTAAAGTTCGGTAACCAAGAGACCCAGTACTTC
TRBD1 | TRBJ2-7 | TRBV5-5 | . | CASSGDRGGYEQYF | TGTGCCAGCAGCGGGGACAGGGGAGGCTACGAGCAGTACTTC
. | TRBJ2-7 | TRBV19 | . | CASSVSWGLQLYEQYF | TGTGCCAGTAGTGTCTCCTGGGGCCTCCAACTCTACGAGCAGTACTTC
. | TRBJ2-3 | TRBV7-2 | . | CASSPTVRTDTQYF | TGTGCCAGCAGCCCTACCGTCCGCACAGATACGCAGTATTTT
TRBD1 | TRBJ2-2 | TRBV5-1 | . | CASSPDRANGELFF | TGCGCCAGCAGCCCGGACAGGGCTAACGGGGAGCTGTTTTTT
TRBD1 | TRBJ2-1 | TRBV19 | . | CASSIKGTGINEQFF | TGTGCCAGTAGTATTAAGGGGACAGGGATCAATGAGCAGTTCTTC
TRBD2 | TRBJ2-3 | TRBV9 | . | CASSAERELTDTQYF | TGTGCCAGCAGCGCAGAGCGGGAGCTCACAGATACGCAGTATTTT
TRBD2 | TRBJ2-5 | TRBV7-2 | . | CASSLGLAGGPTETQYF | TGTGCCAGCAGCTTAGGACTAGCGGGAGGGCCTACGGAGACCCAGTACTTC
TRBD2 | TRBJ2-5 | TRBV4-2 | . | CASSQLKGSGSLEETQYF | TGTGCCAGCAGCCAATTAAAGGGTAGCGGGAGTCTTGAAGAGACCCAGTACTTC
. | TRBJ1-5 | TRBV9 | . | CASSVGQVNQPQHF | TGTGCCAGCAGCGTAGGTCAGGTCAATCAGCCCCAGCATTTT
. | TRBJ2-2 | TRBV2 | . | CASWPGQSSSGELFF | TGTGCCAGCTGGCCCGGACAGTCTTCGTCCGGGGAGCTGTTTTTT
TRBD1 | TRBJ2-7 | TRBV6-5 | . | CASRARDRANEQYF | TGTGCCAGCAGAGCTCGGGACAGGGCCAACGAGCAGTACTTC
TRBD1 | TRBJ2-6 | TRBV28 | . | CASSPGTVSGANVLTF | TGTGCCAGCAGTCCCGGGACAGTCTCTGGGGCCAACGTCCTGACTTTC
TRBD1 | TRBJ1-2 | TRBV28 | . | CASSAGTGRYGYTF | TGTGCCAGCAGTGCCGGGACAGGACGATATGGCTACACCTTC
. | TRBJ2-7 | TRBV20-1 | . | CSARRNEQYF | TGCAGTGCCAGGAGGAACGAGCAGTACTTC
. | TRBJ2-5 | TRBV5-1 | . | CASSPPSRSRETQYF | TGCGCCAGCAGCCCTCCAAGCCGGTCGCGAGAGACCCAGTACTTC
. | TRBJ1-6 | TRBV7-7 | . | CASSSGESSPLHF | TGTGCTAGCAGCTCGGGGGAGAGTTCACCCCTCCACTTT
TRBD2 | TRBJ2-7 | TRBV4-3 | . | CASSQDPTSGSYEQYF | TGCGCCAGCAGCCAAGATCCTACTAGCGGGAGCTACGAGCAGTACTTC